This T cell receptor beta chain came from a study of cytomegalovirus exposure and HLA in healthy donors. The PCR made use of 60 Vbeta and 13 Jbeta primers. Assay used: immunoSEQ multiplex PCR; TCRdb lists only in-frame clones, some missing. The sample has 75,000 to 95,000 clones; the top ten hold just over 5.5%. V trimming: 3 bases; J trimming: 6 bases; junction bases outside the gene matches: 9. The CDR3 consists of 15 residues. The V gene's germline CDR1 is MNHNY and CDR2 SVGAGI (reference sequence). For this clone: Its specificity is unknown.

Findings and limits, study-wide: Accounts indicate the classifier identified cytomegalovirus status with strong specificity and sensitivity.

This receptor was taken from a girl aged 5 to 17 in good health and CMV-seropositive. The chain uses TRBV6-6 and TRBJ2-7; TRBD2 matches at 9 bases. Material: PBMCs. CDR3 sequence: CASSYGASGVAEQYF. CDR3 sequence (DNA): TGTGCCAGCAGTTATGGGGCTAGCGGGGTTGCCGAGCAGTACTTC.